The rows below give T cell receptor beta chains drawn from one sample of a study of identifying expanded T cells in peripheral blood. Generated by immunoSEQ multiplex PCR, the TCRdb table keeps only in-frame clones and is missing some. The sample has 110,000 or so clones, 88% seen once. The sequenced sample was blood. These receptors originate from a person aged 18 to 75 in good health. CDR3s leave out the opening cysteine and the closing phenylalanine or tryptophan.

v_gene	j_gene	CDR3aa
TRBV18	TRBJ1-1	ASSPRQLEAF
TRBV29-1	TRBJ2-7	SVEGSYEQY
TRBV7-3	TRBJ2-1	ASNQGQGEDEQF
TRBV13	TRBJ1-2	ASSRIGGYT
TRBV25-1	TRBJ2-7	ASSPQRQGLEEQY
TRBV6-4	TRBJ1-1	ASKEGLMNTEAF
TRBV5-1	TRBJ1-1	ASSPGDSWNTEAF
TRBV15	TRBJ2-5	ATSRVLPTRREAQETQY
TRBV9	TRBJ2-7	ASSVATGTPYEQY
TRBV28	TRBJ2-1	ASRGAGSTNEQF
TRBV5-1	TRBJ1-2	ASSLRTGDYYGYT
TRBV25-1	TRBJ2-7	ASSEWVSSGSPPGQY
TRBV7-2	TRBJ2-7	ASSFGGGSEQY
TRBV6-5	TRBJ1-2	ASRERTGPNYGYT
TRBV7-2	TRBJ1-5	ASSLKVRFSNQPQH
TRBV19	TRBJ2-1	ASSIGGQGNEQF
TRBV11-2	TRBJ2-5	ASSPTGGRETQY
TRBV6-1	TRBJ2-5	ASSGLETQY
TRBV21-1	TRBJ1-2	ASSNNPGQGEGGYT
TRBV7-9	TRBJ2-1	ASSFDAGAHNEQF
TRBV10-3	TRBJ2-7	AISEARGYEQY
TRBV19	TRBJ2-5	ASSIGGLGTQY
TRBV4-2	TRBJ1-3	ASSQVGIGNTIY
TRBV5-1	TRBJ2-3	ASSLGTTDTQY
TRBV29-1	TRBJ2-5	SVEDWGETQY
TRBV5-1	TRBJ2-5	ASSRTANQETQY